These 8 T cell receptor beta chains share one sample of origin, sequenced in a study of cytomegalovirus exposure and HLA in healthy donors. The PCR used 60 Vbeta and 13 Jbeta primers. Generated by immunoSEQ multiplex PCR, the TCRdb table keeps only in-frame clones and is missing some. Of under 120,000 clones listed, 60% to 85% are singletons. Input material: PBMCs. Receptor source: a female donor in good health and CMV-seropositive.

The chain recombines TRBV27 with TRBJ1-5; D is unclear. Germline V lookup: CDR1 MNHEY, CDR2 SMNVEV (reference sequence). The CDR3 runs 15 residues. Trimming pared 5 bases from V and 6 bases from J, leaving 17 bases between. The CDR3 DNA follows: TGTGCCAGCAGTCCGTATCTTGGTTCGGGTCAGCCCCAGCATTTT. Amino acids: CASSPYLGSGQPQHF.

The chain links TRBV6-6 to TRBJ1-1, with D perhaps TRBD1 (5 bases). CDR1 is MNHNY and CDR2 is SVGAGI in the germline V gene (reference sequence). Trimming removed 5 bases from V and 0 bases from J, with 10 bases in between. The CDR3 is made up of 14 amino acids. The CDR3 is CASSGGTVNTEAFF. CDR3 DNA sequence: TGTGCCAGCAGTGGAGGGACGGTGAACACTGAAGCTTTCTTT.

The chain employs TRBV19 and TRBJ2-7, with 11 bases lining up with TRBD1. The germline V gene has CDR1 LNHDA and CDR2 SQIVND (reference sequence). CDR3 size: 13 residues. V shed 7 bases, J shed 6 bases, and the junction held 5 bases outside the gene matches. The CDR3 reads CASKGQGGGEQYF. CDR3 nucleotide sequence: TGTGCCAGTAAGGGACAGGGGGGAGGCGAGCAGTACTTC.

The gene calls are TRBV10-1 and TRBJ2-5; a weak D match, TRBD1 (5 bases). V lost 6 bases, J lost 5 bases, and 22 bases lay in between. The CDR3 runs 16 residues. CDR1 WNHNN and CDR2 SYGVQD come from the germline V gene (reference sequence). CDR3 sequence reads: CASRTIVRPRAETQYF. The CDR3 nucleotides are TGCGCCAGCAGGACAATCGTACGACCCAGGGCGGAGACCCAGTACTTC.

This sequence joins TRBV29-1 and TRBJ1-1, with D maybe TRBD1 (6 bases). CDR1 and CDR2 (germline): SQVTM, ANQGSEA. The CDR3 contains 12 residues. The V gene lost 7 bases and the J gene lost 4 bases, with 13 bases spanning the gap. The CDR3 coding sequence is TGCAGCGGGCTCAGGGGCGGCACTGAAGCTTTCTTT. This gives the protein CSGLRGGTEAFF.

The J gene is TRBJ1-2, the V gene TRBV18; TRBD1 matches at 8 bases. The germline V gene encodes CDR1 KGHSH and CDR2 LQKENI. The CDR3 is made up of 14 amino acids. V was clipped by 3 bases and J by 2 bases; unmatched bases: 2. The CDR3 region is CASSPRDRNYGYTF. The CDR3 DNA reads as TGTGCCAGCTCACCCCGGGACAGGAACTATGGCTACACCTTC.

This chain joins TRBV28 and TRBJ2-2, with 9 nucleotides matching TRBD1. The CDR3 extends over 20 amino acids. The germline gives CDR1 MDHEN, CDR2 SYDVKM. V shed 4 bases and J 4 bases; nucleotides not matched to a gene: 19. CDR3 protein: CASSSFRTGVPTFSTGELFF. The CDR3 DNA follows: TGTGCCAGCAGTTCTTTCCGGACAGGGGTGCCCACCTTTTCCACCGGGGAGCTGTTTTTT.

This clone was detected once. This sequence joins TRBV27 and TRBJ2-1, with 8 bases that match TRBD2. This CDR3 is built from 15 residues. V shed 0 bases, J shed 8 bases, and the junction held 6 bases outside the gene matches. CDR1 MNHEY and CDR2 SMNVEV come from the germline V gene (reference sequence). CDR3 sequence reads: CASSLSRLAGYEQFF. The CDR3 DNA reads as TGTGCCAGCAGTTTATCAAGGCTAGCGGGTTATGAGCAGTTCTTC.